These 27 T cell receptor beta chains came from one sample sequenced in a study of beta chain features in type 1 diabetes. The authors reverse transcribed all of the isolated RNA, so sequencing captured expressed TCRB transcripts. Clones were sequenced by immunoSEQ multiplex PCR, and TCRdb holds only the in-frame ones, with some missing. The sample contains 70,000 to 90,000 clones, 25% to 35% of which appear only once. The sample was stem cell memory CD4+ T cells from blood. The receptors come from a woman between 18 and 29 years old in good health.

This clone was counted a few times. V and J are TRBV2 and TRBJ2-7; tentative D call: TRBD2 (6 bases). Germline loops: CDR1 SNHLY, CDR2 FYNNEI. V gave up 6 bases and J gave up 2 bases, with 11 bases separating them. This CDR3 has 13 residues. The CDR3 region is CASSGGLTYEQYF. DNA of the CDR3: TGTGCCAGCAGCGGGGGACTGACCTACGAGCAGTACTTC.

The chain uses TRBV5-1 and TRBJ2-1, with a weak D call TRBD1 (6 bases). CDR1 and CDR2 (germline): SGHRS, YFSETQ. This CDR3 contains 16 residues. Between the trimmed V and J ends, which lost 4 bases and 8 bases, there was a span of 22 bases. The CDR3 here is CASSPRTGREPYEQFF. The DNA of the CDR3 is TGCGCCAGCAGCCCCCGTACAGGGCGTGAACCCTATGAGCAGTTCTTC.

The chain joins TRBV5-4 to TRBJ2-3; 10 nucleotides line up with TRBD2. V shed 4 bases, J shed 6 bases, and the junction held 8 bases outside the gene matches. The CDR3 is 15 residues long. Per the germline V gene, CDR1 is SGHNT and CDR2 is YYREEE (reference sequence). The CDR3 loop reads CASSASGGAWDTQYF. For the CDR3, the DNA is TGTGCCAGCAGCGCCAGCGGGGGGGCCTGGGATACGCAGTATTTT. The complete variable domain, with remaining parts taken from reference TRBV5-4 and TRBJ2-3, reads ETGVTQSPTHLIKTRGQQVTLRCSSQSGHNTVSWYQQALGQGPQFIFQYYREEENGRGNFPPRFSGLQFPNYSSELNVNALELDDSALYLCASSASGGAWDTQYFGPGTRLTVL.

There are a few counts of this clone. The CDR3 DNA follows: TGTGCCAGCAGCCACACTAAGGGGGCGGGTGAAGCTTTCTTT. This translates into CASSHTKGAGEAFF. V gene TRBV7-2 combines with J gene TRBJ1-1; 7 nucleotides agree with TRBD1. Germline assignment: CDR1 SGHTA and CDR2 FQGNSA. V lost 5 bases and J lost 7; bases outside the gene matches: 10. The CDR3 covers 14 residues.

The chain uses TRBV4-2 and TRBJ2-5; 7 positions agree with TRBD2. CDR3 size: 15 residues. Germline-derived CDR1 and CDR2 are LGHNA and YNFKEQ. J lost 5 bases, V lost 6 bases, and 12 bases had no gene match. The CDR3 loop is CASSSPGTNKETQYF. Written as DNA, the CDR3 is TGTGCCAGCAGTTCCCCGGGGACTAATAAGGAGACCCAGTACTTC.

This clone was picked up a small number of times. V gene TRBV7-9 combines with J gene TRBJ1-1; maybe TRBD1 (6 bases). Germline V gene data show CDR1 as SEHNR and CDR2 as FQNEAQ (reference sequence). V dropped 1 base and J dropped 2 bases, with 17 bases sitting between them. The CDR3 spans 17 residues. As DNA, the CDR3 is TGTGCCAGCAGCTTAGGGGGCTCTGGGGGCCTTAACACTGAAGCTTTCTTT. It translates to CASSLGGSGGLNTEAFF.

This chain links TRBV6-1 with TRBJ2-1; D is unclear. Germline V CDR1 and CDR2: MNHNS, SASEGT. The V end was cut by 4 bases, the J end by 11 bases, with 12 bases between. The CDR3 totals 12 residues. The CDR3 is CASSVYGSQQFF. CDR3 DNA sequence: TGTGCCAGCAGTGTGTATGGCTCCCAGCAGTTCTTC.

This clone was seen more than once but under ten times. The chain uses TRBV2 and TRBJ1-5; perhaps TRBD1 as D (5 bases). Germline values: CDR1 SNHLY, CDR2 FYNNEI. There are 17 residues in the CDR3. With 0 bases removed from V and 2 bases from J, the gap between germline ends came to 14 bases. The CDR3, as DNA: TGTGCCAGCAGTGAAGCTTGGGACTCTTTGGGCAATCAGCCCCAGCATTTT. This encodes CASSEAWDSLGNQPQHF. The full variable domain, its missing parts supplied by reference TRBV2 and TRBJ1-5, is EPEVTQTPSHQVTQMGQEVILRCVPISNHLYFYWYRQILGQKVEFLVSFYNNEISEKSEIFDDQFSVERPDGSNFTLKIRSTKLEDSAMYFCASSEAWDSLGNQPQHFGDGTRLSIL.

Only a few counts were recorded for this clone. The chain recombines TRBV7-8 with TRBJ2-7; possible D gene TRBD2, 6 bases. CDR3 size: 12 residues. Germline assignment: CDR1 SGHVS and CDR2 FQNEAQ. V was trimmed by 3 bases and J by 7 bases, leaving 10 bases between them. The CDR3 loop is CASSLEGREQYF. CDR3 nucleotides: TGTGCCAGCAGCTTGGAGGGTAGGGAGCAGTACTTC. Full variable domain (outside the CDR3, taken from reference TRBV7-8 and TRBJ2-7): GAGVSQSPRYKVAKRGQDVALRCDPISGHVSLFWYQQALGQGPEFLTYFQNEAQLDKSGLPSDRFFAERPEGSVSTLKIQRTQQEDSAVYLCASSLEGREQYFGPGTRLTVT.

The J gene is TRBJ1-2, the V gene TRBV11-2; 8 positions agree with TRBD1. The germline gives CDR1 SGHAT, CDR2 FQNNGV. Germline trimming cut 4 bases from V and 8 bases from J; bases unmatched to any gene: 15. The CDR3 runs to 16 residues. In DNA form, the CDR3 reads TGTGCCAGCAGCTCCACACGACAGGGGAGATATCGAGGCTACACCTTC. Its protein product is CASSSTRQGRYRGYTF.

This clone has only a few counts. The CDR3 nucleotides read TGTGCCAGCAGTCCATATGGGCCCACTGAAGCTTTCTTT. This codes for CASSPYGPTEAFF. This chain joins TRBV7-2 and TRBJ1-1; D not resolved. Germline V gives CDR1 SGHTA, CDR2 FQGNSA. V gave up 6 bases and J gave up 4 bases, with 12 bases separating them. The CDR3 has 13 residues.

The CDR3 sequence is CASSFNGRGDTQYF. DNA for the CDR3: TGTGCCAGCAGCTTTAATGGGAGGGGAGATACGCAGTATTTT. This chain connects TRBV7-3 to TRBJ2-3, with 7 bases that match TRBD2. V shed 3 bases and J 5 bases; nucleotides not matched to a gene: 5. CDR3 size: 14 residues. Germline CDR1 and CDR2: SGHTA and FQGTGA. Complete variable domain (other parts from reference TRBV7-3 and TRBJ2-3): GAGVSQTPSNKVTEKGKYVELRCDPISGHTALYWYRQSLGQGPEFLIYFQGTGAADDSGLPNDRFFAVRPEGSVSTLKIQRTERGDSAVYLCASSFNGRGDTQYFGPGTRLTVL.

The chain joins TRBV7-3 to TRBJ2-2; TRBD1 is a possible D gene (6 bases). Trimming stripped 5 bases from V and 2 bases from J, with 15 bases between. CDR3 size: 16 residues. Germline loops: CDR1 SGHTA, CDR2 FQGTGA. CDR3 DNA sequence: TGTGCCAGCAGCCCTAGAGACAGGCGAAACACCGGGGAGCTGTTTTTT. Translation: CASSPRDRRNTGELFF.

This chain links TRBV7-2 with TRBJ2-5; TRBD2 matches at 9 bases. Germline lookup yields CDR1 SGHTA and CDR2 FQGNSA. This CDR3 is 16 amino acids long. J gave up 5 bases and V 1 base, and 8 bases lay outside the gene matches. The CDR3 DNA sequence: TGTGCCAGCAGCTTAGGTGGGCGGGGGGGCCACGAGACCCAGTACTTC. It encodes CASSLGGRGGHETQYF.

The V call is TRBV7-8, the J call TRBJ2-2, with D unclear. The length of the CDR3 is 16 residues. The V end lost 1 base, the J end lost 4 bases, and 13 bases lay between the germline ends. CDR1 is SGHVS and CDR2 is FQNEAQ in the germline V gene. The DNA of the CDR3 is TGTGCCAGCAGCTTAGGGAGTCCAAAACTCACCGGGGAGCTGTTTTTT. Protein product: CASSLGSPKLTGELFF.

V is TRBV6-7 and J is TRBJ2-2, with a possible D match to TRBD2 (5 bases). TRBV6-7 is labeled an ORF, and its function is uncertain. This CDR3 is built from 12 residues. Trimming removed 4 bases at V and 15 bases at J, with 15 bases between. The CDR3 DNA follows: TGTGCCAGCAGTTGGAGGATTTATAAGGTGTTTTTT. Translated: CASSWRIYKVFF.

The chain employs TRBV30 and TRBJ2-3; TRBD2 matches at 15 bases. Germline values: CDR1 GTSNPN, CDR2 SVGIG (reference sequence). The CDR3 runs 16 residues. Losses at the gene ends were 5 bases for V and 2 bases for J; bases not matched to a gene: 5. CDR3 sequence (DNA): TGTGCCTGGGCCGGACTAGCGGGAGGGGTCACAGATACGCAGTATTTT. Translating gives CAWAGLAGGVTDTQYF.

The chain combines TRBV5-8 with TRBJ1-1, with 11 bases identical to TRBD1. Germline V gives CDR1 SGHTS, CDR2 YDEGEE. CDR3 length: 17 amino acids. Trimming removed 4 bases from V and 5 bases from J; junction bases left unmatched: 13. The CDR3 bases are TGTGCCAGCAGCCACCGGGACAGGGGGTGGATAGGGACTGAAGCTTTCTTT. Translating gives CASSHRDRGWIGTEAFF.

Points on this clone: Other DNA sequences in this specimen translate into the identical CDR3. The chain couples TRBV9 to TRBJ1-1, with no clear D. Germline V gene data show CDR1 as SGDLS and CDR2 as YYNGEE. V was shortened by 4 bases and J by 1 base, with 8 bases between the two germline ends. This CDR3 is 13 amino acids long. The CDR3 bases are TGTGCCAGCAGCAGAACGGGGAACACTGAAGCTTTCTTT. Translated, it gives CASSRTGNTEAFF. Supplemented by reference TRBV9 and TRBJ1-1, the full variable domain reads DSGVTQTPKHLITATGQRVTLRCSPRSGDLSVYWYQQSLDQGLQFLIQYYNGEERAKGNILERFSAQQFPDLHSELNLSSLELGDSALYFCASSRTGNTEAFFGQGTRLTVV.

The chain couples TRBV7-2 to TRBJ2-5; D gene uncertain. The CDR3 spans 11 residues. The germline CDR1 and CDR2 sequences are SGHTA and FQGNSA. V lost 3 bases, J lost 5 bases, and 4 bases lay in between. The CDR3 is CASSFRETQYF. The CDR3 coding sequence is TGTGCCAGCAGCTTTCGGGAGACCCAGTACTTC. The whole variable domain, remainder taken from reference TRBV7-2 and TRBJ2-5, is GAGVSQSPSNKVTEKGKDVELRCDPISGHTALYWYRQSLGQGLEFLIYFQGNSAPDKSGLPSDRFSAERTGGSVSTLTIQRTQQEDSAVYLCASSFRETQYFGPGTRLLVL.

This clone was seen only a few times. This chain connects TRBV6-6 to TRBJ1-5; 7 nucleotides align to TRBD1. V lost 5 bases, J lost 5 bases, and 6 bases stayed unmatched. From germline, CDR1 is MNHNY and CDR2 SVGAGI (reference sequence). The CDR3 totals 14 residues. CDR3 sequence: CASSGDSVYQPQHF. The CDR3 DNA reads as TGTGCCAGCAGTGGGGACAGCGTTTATCAGCCCCAGCATTTT.

This clone was detected only a few times. The chain carries TRBV7-2 and TRBJ2-1, with TRBD2 identical over 12 bases. Trimming removed 5 bases from V and 15 bases from J; junction bases left unmatched: 8. This CDR3 is 13 amino acids long. Looked up from germline, CDR1 is SGHTA and CDR2 is FQGNSA. The CDR3 region has the DNA TGTGCCAGCAGCCCGAGGACTAGCGGGATTCTGTTCTTC. This translates into CASSPRTSGILFF.

The V call is TRBV6-6, the J call TRBJ2-7, with a possible D match to TRBD2 (6 bases). CDR3 length equals 12 residues. Between the trimmed V and J ends, which lost 6 bases and 12 bases, there was a span of 18 bases. CDR1 MNHNY and CDR2 SVGAGI come from the germline V gene (reference sequence). The CDR3 region has the DNA TGTGCCAGCAGGGCTACCGGGACTCACTTGTACTTC. It translates to CASRATGTHLYF.

The gene calls are TRBV7-2 and TRBJ1-4; D not certain. The CDR3 length is 14 residues. Germline loops: CDR1 SGHTA, CDR2 FQGNSA. With 0 bases removed from V and 4 bases from J, the gap between germline ends came to 6 bases. The chain's CDR3 is CASSLASLNEKLFF. Written as DNA, the CDR3 is TGTGCCAGCAGCTTAGCTAGCCTTAATGAAAAACTGTTTTTT.

This chain links TRBV6-1 with TRBJ2-3; TRBD2 is a possible D gene (6 bases). V was shortened by 3 bases and J by 5 bases, with 12 bases between the two germline ends. CDR1 is MNHNS, CDR2 SASEGT, per germline. The CDR3 is 14 residues long. CDR3 amino acids: CASSDGGVVDTQYF. Here the CDR3 DNA reads TGTGCCAGCAGTGATGGAGGGGTGGTAGATACGCAGTATTTT.

The chain is built from TRBV6-1 and TRBJ1-1; D uncertain. Germline CDR1 and CDR2: MNHNS and SASEGT. The CDR3 runs to 14 residues. Trimming pared 6 bases from V and 2 bases from J, leaving 13 bases between. This CDR3 reads CASRIATANTEAFF. CDR3 coding DNA: TGTGCCAGCAGGATCGCAACAGCTAACACTGAAGCTTTCTTT.

V and J are TRBV2 and TRBJ2-7; D remains ambiguous. V was clipped by 7 bases and J by 2 bases, with 12 bases between them. Germline CDR1 is SNHLY and CDR2 is FYNNEI. The CDR3 spans 13 residues. CDR3 in DNA: TGTGCCAGCACTTACATCCCAACCTACGAGCAGTACTTC. Protein product: CASTYIPTYEQYF.